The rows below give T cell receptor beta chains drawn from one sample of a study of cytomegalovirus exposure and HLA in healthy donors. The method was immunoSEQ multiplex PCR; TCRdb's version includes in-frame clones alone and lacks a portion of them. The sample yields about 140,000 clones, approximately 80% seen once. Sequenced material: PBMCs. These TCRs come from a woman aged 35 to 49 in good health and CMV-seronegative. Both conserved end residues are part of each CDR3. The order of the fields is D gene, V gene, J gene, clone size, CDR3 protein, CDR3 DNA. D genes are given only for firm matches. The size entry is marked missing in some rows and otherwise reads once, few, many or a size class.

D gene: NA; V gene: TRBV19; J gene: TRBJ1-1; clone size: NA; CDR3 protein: CASSIAAGFGVAEAFF; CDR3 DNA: TGTGCCAGTAGTATAGCTGCCGGGTTCGGGGTCGCTGAAGCTTTCTTT
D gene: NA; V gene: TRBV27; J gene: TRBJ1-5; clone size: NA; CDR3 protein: CASSLWQNSNQPQHF; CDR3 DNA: TGTGCCAGCAGTTTATGGCAGAATAGCAATCAGCCCCAGCATTTT
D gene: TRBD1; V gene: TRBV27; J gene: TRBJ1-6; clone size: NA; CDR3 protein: CASSLTGGAYSPLHF; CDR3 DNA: TGTGCCAGCAGTTTAACAGGGGGCGCTTATTCACCCCTCCACTTT
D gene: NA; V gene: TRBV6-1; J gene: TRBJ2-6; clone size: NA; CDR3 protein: CASSEAPGFGANVLTF; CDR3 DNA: TGTGCCAGCAGTGAAGCGCCCGGGTTCGGGGCCAACGTCCTGACTTTC
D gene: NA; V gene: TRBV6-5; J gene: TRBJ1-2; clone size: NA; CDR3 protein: CASSSGSYGYTF; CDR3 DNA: TGTGCCAGCAGTTCGGGGAGCTATGGCTACACCTTC
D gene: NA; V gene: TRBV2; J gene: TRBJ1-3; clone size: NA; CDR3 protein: CASTAGQVANTIYF; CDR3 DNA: TGTGCCAGCACCGCGGGGCAGGTGGCAAACACCATATATTTT
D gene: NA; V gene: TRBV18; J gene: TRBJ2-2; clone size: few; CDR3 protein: CASSPFPTGELFF; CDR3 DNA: TGTGCCAGCTCACCATTCCCAACCGGGGAGCTGTTTTTT
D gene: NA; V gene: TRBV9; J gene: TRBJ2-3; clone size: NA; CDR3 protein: CASSAQTQGDTQYF; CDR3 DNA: TGTGCCAGCAGCGCGCAAACACAGGGAGATACGCAGTATTTT
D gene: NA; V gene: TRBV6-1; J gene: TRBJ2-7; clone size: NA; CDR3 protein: CASSGRREYEQYF; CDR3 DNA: TGTGCCAGCAGTGGGAGGAGGGAGTACGAGCAGTACTTC
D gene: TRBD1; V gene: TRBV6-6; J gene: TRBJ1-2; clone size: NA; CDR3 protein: CASSSLAAGGYGYTF; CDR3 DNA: TGTGCCAGCAGTTCCCTGGCGGCAGGGGGCTATGGCTACACCTTC
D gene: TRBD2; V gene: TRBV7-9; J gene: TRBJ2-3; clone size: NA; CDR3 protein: CASRGGETDTQYF; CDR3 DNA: TGTGCCAGCCGGGGGGGAGAGACAGATACGCAGTATTTT
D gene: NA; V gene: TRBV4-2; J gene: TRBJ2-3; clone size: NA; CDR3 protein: CASSQDQVPDTQYF; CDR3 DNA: TGTGCCAGCAGCCAAGACCAGGTCCCAGATACGCAGTATTTT
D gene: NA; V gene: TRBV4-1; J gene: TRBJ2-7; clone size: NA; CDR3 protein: CASSQVKAYSLPSYEQYF; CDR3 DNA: TGCGCCAGCAGCCAAGTAAAAGCCTACTCCCTACCATCCTACGAGCAGTACTTC
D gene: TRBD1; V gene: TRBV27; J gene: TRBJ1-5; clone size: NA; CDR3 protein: CASSLGTGVNQPQHF; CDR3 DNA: TGTGCCAGCAGTCTCGGGACAGGGGTGAATCAGCCCCAGCATTTT
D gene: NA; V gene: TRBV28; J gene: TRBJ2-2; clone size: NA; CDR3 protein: CASSSTETGELFF; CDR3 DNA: TGTGCCAGCAGTTCCACCGAGACCGGGGAGCTGTTTTTT
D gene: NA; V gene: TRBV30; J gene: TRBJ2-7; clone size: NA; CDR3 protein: CAWSPRTAWEQYF; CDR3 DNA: TGTGCCTGGAGTCCCAGGACAGCATGGGAGCAGTACTTC
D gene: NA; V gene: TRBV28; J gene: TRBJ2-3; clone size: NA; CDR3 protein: CASSTALAQAYF; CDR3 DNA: TGTGCCAGCAGCACCGCACTAGCCCAAGCTTATTTT
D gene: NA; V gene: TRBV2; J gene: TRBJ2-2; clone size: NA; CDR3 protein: CASGETRNTGELFF; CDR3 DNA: TGTGCCAGCGGGGAGACTAGAAACACCGGGGAGCTGTTTTTT
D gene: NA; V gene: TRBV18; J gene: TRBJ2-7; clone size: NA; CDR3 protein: CASSPTRDSYEQYF; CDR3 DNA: TGTGCCAGCTCACCAACTAGGGATTCCTACGAGCAGTACTTC
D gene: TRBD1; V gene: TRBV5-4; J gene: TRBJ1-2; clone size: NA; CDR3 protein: CASSSGDRGFGYTF; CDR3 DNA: TGTGCCAGCAGCTCGGGGGACAGGGGATTTGGCTACACCTTC
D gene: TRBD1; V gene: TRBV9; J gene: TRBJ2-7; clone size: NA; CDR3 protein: CASSELPGQDSYEQYF; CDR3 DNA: TGTGCCAGCAGCGAACTCCCGGGACAGGACTCCTACGAGCAGTACTTC
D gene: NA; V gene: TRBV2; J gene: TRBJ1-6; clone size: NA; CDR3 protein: CASSEPGRDSPLHF; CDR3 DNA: TGTGCCAGCAGTGAACCTGGCAGGGATTCACCCCTCCACTTT
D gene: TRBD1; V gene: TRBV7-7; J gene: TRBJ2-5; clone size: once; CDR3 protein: CASSIDRVETQYF; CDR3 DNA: TGTGCTAGCAGCATAGACAGGGTGGAGACCCAGTACTTC
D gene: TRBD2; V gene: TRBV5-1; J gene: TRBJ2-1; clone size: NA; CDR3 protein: CASSLAAGGLSNEQFF; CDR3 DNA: TGCGCCAGCAGCTTGGCGGCGGGGGGGCTGTCTAATGAGCAGTTCTTC
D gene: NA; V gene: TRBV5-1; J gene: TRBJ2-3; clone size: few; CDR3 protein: CASSPGGKKDTQYF; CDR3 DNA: TGCGCCAGCAGCCCAGGGGGGAAAAAGGATACGCAGTATTTT
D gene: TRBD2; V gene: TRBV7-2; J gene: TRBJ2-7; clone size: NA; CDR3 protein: CASSEPSSGISYEQYF; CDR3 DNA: TGTGCCAGCAGCGAACCGTCTAGCGGAATCTCCTACGAGCAGTACTTC
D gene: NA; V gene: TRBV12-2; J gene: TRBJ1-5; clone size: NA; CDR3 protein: CASRSRDSRRDQPQHF; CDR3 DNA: TGTGCAAGTCGCTCAAGGGACAGTAGGAGGGATCAGCCCCAGCATTTT
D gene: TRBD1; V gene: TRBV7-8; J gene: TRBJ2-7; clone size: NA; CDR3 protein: CASSYSRDRGANEQYF; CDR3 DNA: TGTGCCAGCAGCTACAGTCGGGACAGGGGCGCGAACGAGCAGTACTTC
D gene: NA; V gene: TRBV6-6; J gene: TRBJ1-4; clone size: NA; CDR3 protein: CASNPNSGKLFF; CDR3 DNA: TGTGCCAGCAACCCAAACTCAGGAAAACTGTTTTTT
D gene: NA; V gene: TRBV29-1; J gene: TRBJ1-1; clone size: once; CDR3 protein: CSVGEIPMNTEAFF; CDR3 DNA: TGCAGCGTTGGGGAGATACCCATGAACACTGAAGCTTTCTTT